The 15 T cell receptor beta chains in this list originate from one sample, sequenced in a study of T cells in Graves' hyperthyroidism and ophthalmopathy. The investigators amplified TCR beta CDR3 regions from RNA transcripts. HTBI primers were the set used in a first-round RT-PCR of the TCR CDR3. TCRdb processed the multiplex PCR reads anew with MiXCR; each CDR3 protein has one entry. The sample lists approximately 600,000 distinct CDR3 sequences, about a fifth occurring once. The specimen sequenced was blood. The receptors here all came from a man aged 30 to 45 with Graves' ophthalmopathy.

This clonotype was counted only a few times. The gene calls are TRBV28 and TRBJ2-3, with a weak D call TRBD2 (6 bases). The CDR3 has 12 amino acids. Germline V gene lookup returns CDR1 MDHEN and CDR2 SYDVKM. V was pared by 8 bases and J by 1 base, with 7 bases between. The CDR3 DNA is TGTGCCAGCGCTAGCGGCACAGATACGCAGTATTTT. It translates to CASASGTDTQYF.

This clonotype showed up many times. The gene calls are TRBV6-2 or TRBV6-3 and TRBJ2-7; D might be TRBD2 (6 bases). The CDR3 runs 13 residues. The germline V gene encodes CDR1 MNHEY and CDR2 SVGEGT. Trimming took off 8 bases at V and 2 bases at J, with 13 bases between the two ends. The CDR3 bases are TGTGCCAGCGCGGAGCGGGTCCCCTACGAGCAGTACTTC. This translates into CASAERVPYEQYF.

This clonotype was recorded a few times. This chain uses TRBV28 with TRBJ2-1; 9 positions agree with TRBD1. The CDR3 spans 15 residues. V was clipped by 5 bases and J by 4 bases; unmatched bases: 6. Germline CDR1 is MDHEN and CDR2 is SYDVKM. Written as DNA, the CDR3 is TGTGCCAGCAGTCAGGGACAGGGACTTTACAATGAGCAGTTCTTC. The encoded protein is CASSQGQGLYNEQFF.

This clonotype has ten or more counts. One junction end disagrees with the germline gene, perhaps due to a read error. The J gene is TRBJ2-7, the V gene TRBV20-1, with TRBD2 identical over 8 bases. Germline assignment: CDR1 DFQATT and CDR2 SNEGSKA (reference sequence). The CDR3 covers 14 residues. Here the CDR3 reads CSARGQRETYEQYF. In DNA, the CDR3 is TGCAGTGCCAGAGGCCAGCGGGAGACCTACGAGCAGTACTTC.

The rearrangement uses TRBV20-1 and TRBJ2-7; D not certain. This CDR3 has 10 amino acids. The V gene's germline CDR1 is DFQATT and CDR2 SNEGSKA (reference sequence). Deletions cut 5 bases from V and 4 bases from J, with 6 bases between. CDR3 amino acids: CSAGSYEQYF. CDR3 DNA: TGCAGTGCTGGCTCGTACGAGCAGTACTTC.

This clonotype showed up just once. A much bigger clone sits one base away, suggesting this may be a read error. V and J are TRBV6-5 and TRBJ2-5; either TRBD1 or TRBD2 may fit D (5 bases each). Germline V gene sequence: CDR1 MNHEY, CDR2 SVGAGI. The CDR3 is made up of 15 amino acids. V dropped 3 bases and J dropped 2 bases, with 13 bases sitting between them. In DNA, the CDR3 is TGTGCCAGCAGTTATTACCGGGACCGTCAAGAGACCCAGTACTTC. It encodes CASSYYRDRQETQYF.

The rearrangement joins TRBV24-1 to TRBJ2-3; D remains unclear. Germline CDR1 reads KGHDR; CDR2 reads SFDVKD. V lost 6 bases and J lost 6, with 12 bases in between. This CDR3 spans 13 amino acids. CDR3 amino acids: CATSRTRADTQYF. CDR3 bases: TGTGCCACCAGTAGAACCCGAGCGGATACGCAGTATTTT.

The chain carries TRBV12-3 or TRBV12-4 and TRBJ2-7; 8 bases agree with TRBD2. The CDR3 length is 16 residues. Trimming removed 8 bases from V and 1 base from J; junction bases left unmatched: 13. For the CDR3, the DNA is TGTGCCAGCCAGGACTCGGGAGGGTCCTCTTCCTACGAGCAGTACTTC. Protein sequence: CASQDSGGSSSYEQYF.

The V call is TRBV29-1, the J call TRBJ2-7; 9 positions match TRBD1. The V and J ends lost 5 bases and 6 bases, in that order; junction bases with no gene match: 11. The CDR3 spans 14 residues. From germline, CDR1 is SQVTM and CDR2 ANQGSEA. Written as DNA, the CDR3 is TGCAGCGTTCGACCGGGACAGGGAGGGTCCGAGCAGTACTTC. It specifies CSVRPGQGGSEQYF.

This clonotype was counted a few times. The rearrangement links TRBV20-1 to TRBJ2-7; the D call may be TRBD1 or TRBD2 (6 bases each). Trimming cost V 1 base and J 3 bases, with 13 bases left between them. Germline V gene data show CDR1 as DFQATT and CDR2 as SNEGSKA (reference sequence). The CDR3 runs 14 residues. CDR3 residues: CSARVGGTGYEQYF. CDR3 DNA sequence: TGCAGTGCTAGAGTAGGGGGGACGGGCTACGAGCAGTACTTC.

This clonotype was counted at least ten times. The rearrangement joins TRBV13 to TRBJ2-5; 7 positions match TRBD1. The CDR3 loop spans 14 amino acids. The V gene end was trimmed by 5 bases and the J gene end by 0 bases; junction bases not matched to a gene: 3. In germline, CDR1 is PRHDT, CDR2 FYEKMQ (reference sequence). The DNA for the CDR3 is TGTGCCAGCAGCCGGACAGGAAACCAAGAGACCCAGTACTTC. Translated, it gives CASSRTGNQETQYF.

This rearrangement joins TRBV4-1 to TRBJ2-3, with TRBD2 identical over 7 bases. Germline CDR1 MGHRA, CDR2 YSYEKL. There are 17 residues in the CDR3. Unmatched junction bases numbered 16, after V lost 4 bases and J lost 6 bases. The CDR3 sequence: CASSRGGASGGGDTQYF. CDR3 in DNA: TGCGCCAGCAGCCGCGGAGGTGCTAGCGGAGGCGGGGATACGCAGTATTTT.

This clonotype was observed a few times. The J gene is TRBJ2-1, the V gene TRBV9; D not resolved. V gave up 0 bases and J gave up 10 bases, with 17 bases separating them. The CDR3 covers 15 residues. Germline V gene sequence: CDR1 SGDLS, CDR2 YYNGEE. As DNA, the CDR3 is TGTGCCAGCAGCGTAGGCGGCTCCAACCCTACGGAGCAGTTCTTC. Translation: CASSVGGSNPTEQFF.

This clonotype occurred a few times. V gene TRBV27 combines with J gene TRBJ1-1; 7 bases match TRBD1. Trimming removed 7 bases from V and 2 bases from J; junction bases left unmatched: 4. The CDR3 runs 13 residues. The germline V gene has CDR1 MNHEY and CDR2 SMNVEV (reference sequence). CDR3: CASKTGVNTEAFF. The CDR3 region has the DNA TGTGCCAGCAAAACAGGGGTTAACACTGAAGCTTTCTTT.

The gene calls are TRBV28 and TRBJ2-3; D may be TRBD2 (6 bases). CDR1 is MDHEN and CDR2 is SYDVKM in the germline V gene. V was cut by 4 bases and J by 2 bases, with 16 bases left in between. The CDR3 is 16 amino acids. The DNA of the CDR3 is TGTGCCAGCAGTTCTCCTGGGACGGACTACACAGATACGCAGTATTTT. Amino acids: CASSSPGTDYTDTQYF.